This TCR beta chain appears in the sequencing data of a study of blood T cell repertoires in COVID-19. Study-wide context: From the United States, Italy and Spain came samples of acute and convalescent COVID-19. The cDNA or gDNA used as material had been derived from T cells, B-cell-depleted T cells, or PBMCs.

Germline V lookup: CDR1 LNHDA, CDR2 SQIVND (reference sequence). The CDR3 runs to 15 residues. The V segment lost 0 bases and the J segment 7 bases; nucleotides outside the gene matches: 5. Authors' analysis steps: From reference gene primer amplification, estimates of nucleated cell counts were derived. Sequencing was performed with immunoSEQ multiplex PCR; in TCRdb, only in-frame clones are kept and a portion is missing. V and J calls and clone size are copied from that table; D and trimming were computed from the DNA. The sample includes 100,000 to 150,000 clones, around 86% seen only once; the top ten take around 4.2%.

Sequences were obtained from peripheral blood. The chain combines TRBV19 with TRBJ1-4; the match to TRBD1 covers 7 bases. The source of this sequence is a middle-aged man with acute or convalescent COVID-19. The CDR3 sequence: CASSIDGQVGEKLFF. The CDR3 bases are TGTGCCAGTAGTATAGACGGACAGGTTGGTGAAAAACTGTTTTTT.